This T cell receptor beta chain was identified during a study of blood T cell repertoires in COVID-19. Clones were read by immunoSEQ multiplex PCR, and TCRdb kept only the in-frame ones, dropping some. There are over 100,000 clones in the sample; roughly 92% occur only once, and more than 1.5% lies in the top ten. Germline CDR1 and CDR2: MNHEY and SMNVEV (reference sequence). The CDR3 is made up of 16 amino acids. V was clipped by 2 bases and J by 1 base, with 13 bases between them. What was sequenced was peripheral blood. This clonotype was obtained from a woman aged 50 to 65 with COVID-19, enrolled during active disease. The chain joins TRBV27 to TRBJ2-3; D perhaps matches TRBD1 (6 bases). The DNA for the CDR3 is TGTGCCAGCAGTTTACCTACAGGGTCTGGCACAGATACGCAGTATTTT. This encodes CASSLPTGSGTDTQYF.